This T cell receptor beta chain was sequenced in a study of blood T cell repertoires in COVID-19. The repertoire was sequenced with immunoSEQ multiplex PCR; TCRdb's copy has only in-frame clones and lacks some. The repertoire holds over 40,000 clones, with about nine tenths as singletons. V was clipped by 5 bases and J by 4 bases, with 35 bases between them. The CDR3 has 22 residues. Germline V gene data show CDR1 as LGHNA and CDR2 as YSLEER. Sequencing used peripheral blood. The chain joins TRBV4-3 to TRBJ2-2; weak D call: TRBD2 (5 bases). The sequence was obtained from a man between 65 and 85 years old with acute or convalescent COVID-19. The CDR3 region has the DNA TGCGCCAGCAGCGGCGACCACAGTAGAGGGCAACTAGGCGTTAGTGGCACCGGGGAGCTGTTTTTT. Its protein is CASSGDHSRGQLGVSGTGELFF.